This TCR beta chain was recorded in a study of type 1 regulatory T cells. About the study: This in vitro CD4 product, T-allo10, is enriched for Tr1 cells and alloantigen-specific.

TCRdb passed the reads through MiXCR, listing each CDR3 protein once. This repertoire shows about 100,000 distinct CDR3 sequences, 25% to 40% found once; its top ten account for less than 2.5%. Germline CDR1 LNHNV, CDR2 YYDKDF (reference sequence). CDR3 length: 15 residues. V was clipped by 0 bases and J by 5 bases, with 13 bases between them. This clonotype has more than one count but fewer than ten. This TCR derives from a human donor in good health. This chain links TRBV15 with TRBJ2-5; D might be TRBD1 (6 bases). The sequenced sample was CD4+ T cells, either the whole sample or a sorted fraction (not recorded which). CDR3 in amino acids: CATSRDLGAVETQYF. CDR3 bases: TGTGCCACCAGCAGAGATCTGGGGGCGGTTGAGACCCAGTACTTC.